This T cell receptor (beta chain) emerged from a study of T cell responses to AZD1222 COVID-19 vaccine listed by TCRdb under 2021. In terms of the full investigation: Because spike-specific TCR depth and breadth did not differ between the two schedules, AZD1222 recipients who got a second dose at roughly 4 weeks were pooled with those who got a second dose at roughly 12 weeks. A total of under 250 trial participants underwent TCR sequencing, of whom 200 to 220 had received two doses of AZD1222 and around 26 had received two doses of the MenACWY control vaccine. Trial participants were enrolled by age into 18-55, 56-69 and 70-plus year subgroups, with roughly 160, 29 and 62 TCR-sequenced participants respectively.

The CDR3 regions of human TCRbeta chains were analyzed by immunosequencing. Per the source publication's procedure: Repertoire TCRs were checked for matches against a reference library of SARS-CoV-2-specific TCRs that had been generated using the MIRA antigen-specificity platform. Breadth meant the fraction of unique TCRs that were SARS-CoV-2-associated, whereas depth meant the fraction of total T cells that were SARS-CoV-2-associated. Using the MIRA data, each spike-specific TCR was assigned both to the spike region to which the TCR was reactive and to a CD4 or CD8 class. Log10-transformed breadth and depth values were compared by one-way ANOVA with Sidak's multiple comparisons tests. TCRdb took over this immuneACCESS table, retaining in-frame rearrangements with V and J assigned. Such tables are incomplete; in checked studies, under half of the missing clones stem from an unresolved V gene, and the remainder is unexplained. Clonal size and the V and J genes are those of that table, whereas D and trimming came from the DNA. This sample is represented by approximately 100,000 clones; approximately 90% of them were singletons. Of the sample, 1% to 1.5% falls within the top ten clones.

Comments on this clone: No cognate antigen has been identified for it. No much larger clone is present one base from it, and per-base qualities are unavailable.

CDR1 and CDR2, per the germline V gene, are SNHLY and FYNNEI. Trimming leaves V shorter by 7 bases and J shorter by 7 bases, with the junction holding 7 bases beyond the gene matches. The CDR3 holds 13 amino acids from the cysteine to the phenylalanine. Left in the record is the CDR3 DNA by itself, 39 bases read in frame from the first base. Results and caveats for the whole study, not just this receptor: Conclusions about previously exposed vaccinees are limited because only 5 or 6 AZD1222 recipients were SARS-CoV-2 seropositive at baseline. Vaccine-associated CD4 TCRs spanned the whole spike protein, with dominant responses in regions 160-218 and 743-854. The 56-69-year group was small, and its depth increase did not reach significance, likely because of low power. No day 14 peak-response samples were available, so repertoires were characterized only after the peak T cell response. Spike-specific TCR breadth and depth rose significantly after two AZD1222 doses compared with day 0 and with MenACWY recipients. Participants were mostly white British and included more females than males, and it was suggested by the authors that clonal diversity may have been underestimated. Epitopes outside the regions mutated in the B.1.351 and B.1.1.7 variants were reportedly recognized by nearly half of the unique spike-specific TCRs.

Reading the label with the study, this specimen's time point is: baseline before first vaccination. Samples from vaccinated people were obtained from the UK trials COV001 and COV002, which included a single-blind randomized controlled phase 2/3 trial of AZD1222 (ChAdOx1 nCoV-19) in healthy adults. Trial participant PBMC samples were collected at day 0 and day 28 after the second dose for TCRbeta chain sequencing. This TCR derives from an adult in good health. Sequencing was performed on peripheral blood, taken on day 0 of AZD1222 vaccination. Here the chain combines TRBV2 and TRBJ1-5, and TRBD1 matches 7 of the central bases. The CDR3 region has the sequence CASKVNRGQPQHF. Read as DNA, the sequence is TGTGCCAGCAAGGTCAACAGGGGACAGCCCCAGCATTTT.